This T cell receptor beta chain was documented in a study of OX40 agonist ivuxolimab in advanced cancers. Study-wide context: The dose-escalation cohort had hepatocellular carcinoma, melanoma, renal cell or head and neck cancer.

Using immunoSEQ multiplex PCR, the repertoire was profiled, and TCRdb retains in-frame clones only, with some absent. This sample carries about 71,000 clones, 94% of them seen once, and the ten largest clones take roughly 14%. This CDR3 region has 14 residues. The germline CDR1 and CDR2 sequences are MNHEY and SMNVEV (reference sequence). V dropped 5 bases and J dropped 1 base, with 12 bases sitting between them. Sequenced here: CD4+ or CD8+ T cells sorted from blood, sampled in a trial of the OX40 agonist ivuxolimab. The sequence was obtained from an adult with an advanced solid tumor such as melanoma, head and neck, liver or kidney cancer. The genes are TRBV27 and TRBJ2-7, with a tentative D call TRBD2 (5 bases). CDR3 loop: CASSPADESYEQYF. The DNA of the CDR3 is TGTGCCAGCAGTCCAGCGGACGAGTCCTACGAGCAGTACTTC.